The text below deals with one T cell receptor beta chain. Its antigen target is currently unknown. Per-base qualities were not stored, and no clone one base away is much larger. TCRbeta CDR3 regions were amplified from genomic DNA using the immunoSEQ Assay, a bias-controlled multiplex PCR. Under the source paper's analysis protocol: The number of nucleated cells in each sample was estimated from the amplification of reference gene primers within the assay. To quantify the absolute abundance of each unique TCRbeta CDR3 rearrangement, sequence reads were collapsed and filtered. For each sample, productive Simpson clonality was calculated by taking the square root of Simpson's diversity index across productive rearrangements. TCRdb provides this immuneACCESS table in a form limited to in-frame rearrangements. Some clones are lacking; in checked studies, under half of them reflect an unresolved V gene, and why the rest are absent is not known. V, J and clone size reflect that table, while D and trimming were determined from the DNA. The sample table holds some 150,000 clones, of which 88% were seen once. The ten largest clonotypes hold roughly 2.2% of the sample.

This sample stems from a study of blood T cell repertoires in COVID-19 (dated by TCRdb to the early 2020s). Notes on the research overall: Samples from collaborators originated in the United States, Italy and Spain and spanned both the acute and convalescent phases of COVID-19. The material from the prospective study consisted of cDNA or gDNA derived from T cells, B-cell-depleted T cells, or PBMCs. The dataset comprised deeply sampled blood TCRbeta repertoires from subjects exposed to, actively infected with, or recovered from COVID-19. The repertoires were released in a freely available public database meant as a resource for research on the immune response to SARS-CoV-2. Samples came from the ongoing ImmuneRACE study (first 160 participants) plus 1,254 subjects from 6 global collaborators. Nearly every sample came with metadata listing a de-identified subject ID, COVID-19 status, age in years and sex. Where available, HLA class I and class II types were obtained from metadata supplied by the sample provider rather than from assay-based typing. General study outcomes and caveats: Clinical and demographic metadata were provided uncurated, with the amount varying by source and participant.

Collaborating institutions collected whole blood in K2EDTA tubes following their own protocols. For TCRbeta analysis, collaborators shipped samples in one of three forms: frozen whole blood, isolated PBMCs, or DNA extracted from either of those sample types. This clonotype was obtained from a woman in her 70s with acute or convalescent COVID-19. Specimen: peripheral blood.

The CDR3 protein is CASSTGDTMNTEAFF. The DNA sequence is TGCGCCAGCAGCACAGGGGACACCATGAACACTGAAGCTTTCTTT. The chain is assembled from TRBV5-1 and TRBJ1-1, with TRBD1 identical over 7 junction bases. Clipping removes 4 bases from V and 0 bases from J, with 6 as the unmatched junction base count. The CDR3 goes from the cysteine to the phenylalanine over 15 residues. Only the CDR3 region is kept as DNA, spanning 45 bases read in frame from base 1. Reading the germline V gene gives CDR1 SGHRS and CDR2 YFSETQ.